This TCR beta chain was sequenced for a study of blood T cell repertoires in COVID-19. Study-level information: PBMCs, B-cell-depleted T cells, or T cells provided the cDNA or gDNA that made up the material.

TCRdb's copy holds only in-frame clones and misses some; the assay was immunoSEQ multiplex PCR. The sample has about 360,000 clones; approximately 86% are singletons. The CDR3 covers 17 residues. Looked up from germline, CDR1 is SGDLS and CDR2 is YYNGEE. The junction had 15 bases not matched to a gene; V was cut back by 4 bases and J by 4 bases. The chain uses TRBV9 and TRBJ2-3; 7 bases align to TRBD1. Sequencing was carried out using peripheral blood. This TCR was recovered from an older woman with COVID-19, enrolled during active disease. In nucleotides, the CDR3 is TGTGCCAGCAGCAAAGCCCCGCCGGGACAGAGTTCAGATACGCAGTATTTT. Its protein product is CASSKAPPGQSSDTQYF.